This TCR beta chain is from a study of shared clonotypes between healthy human individuals. Per the authors' pipeline: Filtering differed for immunoSEQ, which gave only junction sequences without quality scores. Produced via immunoSEQ multiplex PCR; TCRdb's table is partial and in-frame only. That table gives V, J and clone size, and the DNA gave D and trimming. This sample has about 320,000 clones, with 80% to 90% found just once. The V end lost 6 bases, the J end lost 3 bases, and 6 bases lay between the germline ends. The CDR3 is made up of 11 amino acids. In germline, CDR1 is MNHEY, CDR2 SMNVEV (reference sequence).

The sequence derives from a man younger than 35 in good health. V gene TRBV27 combines with J gene TRBJ2-7; D is unclear. The specimen sequenced was memory CD8+ T cells sorted from blood. Described subset: CD45RO+ cells pooled with CCR7-negative TemRA cells. CDR3 amino acids: CASRGDYEQYF. CDR3 coding DNA: TGTGCCAGCAGGGGTGACTACGAGCAGTACTTC.